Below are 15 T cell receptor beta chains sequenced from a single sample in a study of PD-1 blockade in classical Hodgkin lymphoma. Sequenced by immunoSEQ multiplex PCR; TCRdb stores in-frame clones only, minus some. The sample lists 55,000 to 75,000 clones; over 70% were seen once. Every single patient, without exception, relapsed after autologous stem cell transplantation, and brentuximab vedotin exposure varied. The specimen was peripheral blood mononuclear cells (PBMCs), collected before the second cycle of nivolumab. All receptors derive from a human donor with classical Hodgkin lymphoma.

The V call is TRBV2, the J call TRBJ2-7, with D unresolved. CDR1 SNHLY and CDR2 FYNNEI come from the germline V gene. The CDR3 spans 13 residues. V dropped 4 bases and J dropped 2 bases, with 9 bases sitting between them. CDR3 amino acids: CASSAGFPYEQYF. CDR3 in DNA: TGTGCCAGCAGTGCCGGGTTCCCCTACGAGCAGTACTTC.

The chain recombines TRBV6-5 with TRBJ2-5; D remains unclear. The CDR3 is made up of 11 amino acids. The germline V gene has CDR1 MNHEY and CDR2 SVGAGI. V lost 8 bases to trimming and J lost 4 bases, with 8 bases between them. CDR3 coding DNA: TGTGCCAGCGGCAACCCAGAGACCCAGTACTTC. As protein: CASGNPETQYF.

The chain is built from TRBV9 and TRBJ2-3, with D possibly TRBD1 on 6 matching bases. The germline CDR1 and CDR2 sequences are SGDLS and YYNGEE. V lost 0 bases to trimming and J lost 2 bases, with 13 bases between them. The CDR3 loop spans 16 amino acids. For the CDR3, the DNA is TGTGCCAGCAGCGTAGCCACCGGGACAACCACAGATACGCAGTATTTT. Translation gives CASSVATGTTTDTQYF.

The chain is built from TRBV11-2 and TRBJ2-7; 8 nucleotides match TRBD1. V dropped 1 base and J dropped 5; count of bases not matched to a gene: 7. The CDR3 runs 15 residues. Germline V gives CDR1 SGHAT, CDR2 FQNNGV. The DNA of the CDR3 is TGTGCCAGCAGCTTAGGACAGGGGCTAACCCACGAGCAGTACTTC. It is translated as CASSLGQGLTHEQYF.

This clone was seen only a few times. CDR3 in amino acids: CASSQDLPGPGGGYTF. The CDR3 coding sequence is TGTGCCAGCAGCCAAGACCTCCCAGGACCGGGGGGCGGCTACACCTTC. This chain joins TRBV14 and TRBJ1-2; weak D call: TRBD1 (6 bases). Trimming cost V 0 bases and J 8 bases, with 19 bases left between them. Germline CDR1 and CDR2: SGHDN and FVKESK. The CDR3 is 16 residues long.

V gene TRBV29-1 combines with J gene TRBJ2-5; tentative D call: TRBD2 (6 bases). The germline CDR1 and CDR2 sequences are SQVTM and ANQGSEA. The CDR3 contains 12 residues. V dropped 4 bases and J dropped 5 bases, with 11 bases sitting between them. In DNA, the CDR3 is TGCAGCGTTGTAGTTGCGGGGGAGACCCAGTACTTC. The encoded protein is CSVVVAGETQYF.

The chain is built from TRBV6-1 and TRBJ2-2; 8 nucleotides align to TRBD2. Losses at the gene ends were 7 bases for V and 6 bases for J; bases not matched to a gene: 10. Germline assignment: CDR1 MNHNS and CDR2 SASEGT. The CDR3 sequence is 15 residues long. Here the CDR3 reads CASTPIAGLAGELFF. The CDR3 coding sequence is TGTGCCAGCACTCCCATAGCGGGACTGGCCGGGGAGCTGTTTTTT.

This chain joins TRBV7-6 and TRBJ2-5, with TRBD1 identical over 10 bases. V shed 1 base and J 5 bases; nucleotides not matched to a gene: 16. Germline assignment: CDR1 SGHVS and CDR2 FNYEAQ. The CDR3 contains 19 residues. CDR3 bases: TGTGCCAGCAGCTTAGAGGGGGGGACAGGGGTGTTTGTATGGGAGACCCAGTACTTC. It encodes CASSLEGGTGVFVWETQYF. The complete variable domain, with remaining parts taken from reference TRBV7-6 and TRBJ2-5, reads GAGVSQSPRYKVTKRGQDVALRCDPISGHVSLYWYRQALGQGPEFLTYFNYEAQQDKSGLPNDRFSAERPEGSISTLTIQRTEQRDSAMYRCASSLEGGTGVFVWETQYFGPGTRLLVL.

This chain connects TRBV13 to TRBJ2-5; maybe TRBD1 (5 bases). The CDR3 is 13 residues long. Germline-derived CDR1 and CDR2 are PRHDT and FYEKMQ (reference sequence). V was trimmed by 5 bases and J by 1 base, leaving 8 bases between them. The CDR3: CASSPDSQETQYF. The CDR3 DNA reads TGTGCCAGCAGCCCTGACAGCCAAGAGACCCAGTACTTC.

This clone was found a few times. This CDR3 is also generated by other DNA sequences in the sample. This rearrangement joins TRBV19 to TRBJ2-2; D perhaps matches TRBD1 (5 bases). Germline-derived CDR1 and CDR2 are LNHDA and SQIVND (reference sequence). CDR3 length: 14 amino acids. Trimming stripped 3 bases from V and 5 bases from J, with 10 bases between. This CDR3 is CASSMWGRTGELFF. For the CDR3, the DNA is TGTGCCAGTAGTATGTGGGGCAGAACCGGGGAGCTGTTTTTT.

For the CDR3, the DNA is TGTGCCAGCTCGAAGGGGCGCGAATCACCCCTCCACTTT. This translates into CASSKGRESPLHF. V is TRBV11-3 and J is TRBJ1-6; maybe TRBD1 (5 bases). The ends were cut back, 8 bases at V and 10 bases at J, with 15 bases in the middle. The CDR3 runs 13 residues. CDR1 and CDR2 from the germline V gene are SGHNT and YENEEA.

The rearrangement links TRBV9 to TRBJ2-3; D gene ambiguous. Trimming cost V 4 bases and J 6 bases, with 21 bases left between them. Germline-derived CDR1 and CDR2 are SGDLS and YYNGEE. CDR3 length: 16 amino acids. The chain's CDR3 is CASSPNHPGWDDTQYF. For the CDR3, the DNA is TGTGCCAGCAGCCCCAATCATCCCGGATGGGATGATACGCAGTATTTT. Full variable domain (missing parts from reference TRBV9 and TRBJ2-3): DSGVTQTPKHLITATGQRVTLRCSPRSGDLSVYWYQQSLDQGLQFLIQYYNGEERAKGNILERFSAQQFPDLHSELNLSSLELGDSALYFCASSPNHPGWDDTQYFGPGTRLTVL.

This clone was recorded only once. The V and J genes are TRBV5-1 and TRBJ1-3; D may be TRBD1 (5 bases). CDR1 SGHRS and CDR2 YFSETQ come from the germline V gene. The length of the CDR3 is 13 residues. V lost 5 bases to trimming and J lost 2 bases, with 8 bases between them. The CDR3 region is CASRGPPGNTIYF. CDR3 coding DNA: TGCGCCAGCAGGGGGCCCCCTGGAAACACCATATATTTT.

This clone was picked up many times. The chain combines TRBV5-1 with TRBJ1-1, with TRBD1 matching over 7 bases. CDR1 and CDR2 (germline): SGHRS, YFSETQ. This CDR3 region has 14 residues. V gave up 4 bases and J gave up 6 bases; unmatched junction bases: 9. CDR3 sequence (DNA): TGCGCCAGCAGCCCGTTCGGAGGACAGGCTGAAGCTTTCTTT. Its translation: CASSPFGGQAEAFF.

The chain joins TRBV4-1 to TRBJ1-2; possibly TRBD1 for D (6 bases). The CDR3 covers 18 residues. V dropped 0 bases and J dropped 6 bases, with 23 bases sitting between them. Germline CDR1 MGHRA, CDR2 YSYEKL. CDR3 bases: TGCGCCAGCAGCCAAGATCCATTACCTCCGGGGGGCCCTAATGGCTACACCTTC. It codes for CASSQDPLPPGGPNGYTF.